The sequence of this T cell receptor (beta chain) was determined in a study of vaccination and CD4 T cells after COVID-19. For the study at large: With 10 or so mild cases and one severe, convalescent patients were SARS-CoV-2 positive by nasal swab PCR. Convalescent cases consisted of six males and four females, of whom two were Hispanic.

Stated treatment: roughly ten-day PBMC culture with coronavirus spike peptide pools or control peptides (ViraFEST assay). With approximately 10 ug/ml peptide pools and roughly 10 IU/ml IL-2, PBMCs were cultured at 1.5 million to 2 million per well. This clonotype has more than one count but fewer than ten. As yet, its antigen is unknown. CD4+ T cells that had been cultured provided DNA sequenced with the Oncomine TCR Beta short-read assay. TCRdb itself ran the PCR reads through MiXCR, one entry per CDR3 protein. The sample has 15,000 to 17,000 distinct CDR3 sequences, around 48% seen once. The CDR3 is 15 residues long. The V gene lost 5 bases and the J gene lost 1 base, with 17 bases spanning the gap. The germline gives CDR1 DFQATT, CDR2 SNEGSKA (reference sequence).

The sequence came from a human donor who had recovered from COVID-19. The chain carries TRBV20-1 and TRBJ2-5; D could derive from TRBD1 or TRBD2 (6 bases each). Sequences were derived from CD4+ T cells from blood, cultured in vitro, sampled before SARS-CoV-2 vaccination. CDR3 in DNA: TGCAGTGCTCCGGGGGCCCAGGGCTTCCAAGAGACCCAGTACTTC. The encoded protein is CSAPGAQGFQETQYF.